These 21 T cell receptor beta chains were sequenced from one sample in a study of cytomegalovirus exposure and HLA in healthy donors. The study ran its PCR with 60 Vbeta and 13 Jbeta primers. Some clones are missing from TCRdb's copy, which holds only in-frame ones; the method was immunoSEQ multiplex PCR. This table holds about 130,000 clones, roughly two thirds found once. The sequenced sample was PBMCs. The source of these receptors is a man in his thirties or forties in good health and CMV-seropositive.

The chain uses TRBV11-2 and TRBJ2-6, with TRBD2 identical over 8 bases. J gave up 5 bases and V 1 base, and 10 bases lay outside the gene matches. The CDR3 sequence is 18 residues long. The V gene's germline CDR1 is SGHAT and CDR2 FQNNGV. The CDR3 DNA is TGTGCCAGCAGCTTAGTTCCAGCGGGAGCTGAATGGGCCAACGTCCTGACTTTC. It is translated as CASSLVPAGAEWANVLTF.

A few counts support this clone. This rearrangement joins TRBV12-5 to TRBJ1-1, with D perhaps matching TRBD1 (5 bases). The length of the CDR3 is 15 residues. The V gene lost 5 bases and the J gene lost 5 bases, with 18 bases spanning the gap. Germline V CDR1 and CDR2: LGHNT, FRNRAP. The CDR3 sequence: CASGIPTRGDTEAFF. As DNA, the CDR3 is TGTGCTAGTGGTATCCCGACGCGGGGCGATACTGAAGCTTTCTTT.

The chain has TRBV7-8 and TRBJ1-2; TRBD1 might be the D (5 bases). Germline V lookup: CDR1 SGHVS, CDR2 FQNEAQ. The CDR3 runs 15 residues. Trimming removed 7 bases from V and 0 bases from J, with 15 bases in between. The CDR3 region has the DNA TGTGCCAGCATCCTTGTGGGAGGGGCTAACTATGGCTACACCTTC. This codes for CASILVGGANYGYTF.

The rearrangement uses TRBV6-1 and TRBJ2-7, with 9 bases lining up with TRBD2. Per the germline V gene, CDR1 is MNHNS and CDR2 is SASEGT. The V segment lost 3 bases and the J segment 7 bases; nucleotides outside the gene matches: 7. The CDR3 runs to 14 residues. CDR3 sequence (DNA): TGTGCCAGCAGTGAGGGACTAGCTAGTGCGGAGCAGTACTTC. It translates to CASSEGLASAEQYF.

The chain has TRBV29-1 and TRBJ1-2; D may be TRBD1 (5 bases). Germline V lookup: CDR1 SQVTM, CDR2 ANQGSEA. Between the trimmed V and J ends, which lost 4 bases and 4 bases, there was a span of 10 bases. This CDR3 spans 12 amino acids. CDR3 DNA: TGCAGCGTTGGGGGGGAAATCTATGGCTACACCTTC. Residues: CSVGGEIYGYTF.

This clone is a singleton in its sample. J is TRBJ2-1 and V is TRBV5-1; maybe TRBD2 (6 bases). The germline V gene has CDR1 SGHRS and CDR2 YFSETQ. V was trimmed by 1 base and J by 4 bases, leaving 12 bases between them. The CDR3 has 15 residues. CDR3 sequence: CASSLRREIYNEQFF. In DNA, the CDR3 is TGCGCCAGCAGCTTGAGACGGGAGATATACAATGAGCAGTTCTTC.

The chain combines TRBV28 with TRBJ2-7; possible D gene TRBD2, 6 bases. V lost 8 bases and J 2 bases, leaving 16 bases between the germline ends. The CDR3 extends over 14 amino acids. CDR1 MDHEN and CDR2 SYDVKM come from the germline V gene. This CDR3 is CASCPNGSPYEQYF. In DNA, the CDR3 is TGTGCCAGCTGTCCGAACGGGAGTCCCTACGAGCAGTACTTC.

J is TRBJ1-1 and V is TRBV7-2; TRBD1 might be the D (5 bases). Looked up from germline, CDR1 is SGHTA and CDR2 is FQGNSA. The CDR3 has 14 residues. The ends were cut back, 5 bases at V and 11 bases at J, with 21 bases in the middle. The CDR3 nucleotides read TGTGCCAGCAGCCCCGGACACCTCCAAGGGTACGCTTTCTTT. Amino acids: CASSPGHLQGYAFF.

The CDR3 region is CASSLGRGETQYF. The CDR3 nucleotides read TGTGCCAGCAGCTTAGGGAGAGGGGAGACCCAGTACTTC. The V and J genes are TRBV13 and TRBJ2-5, with D maybe TRBD2 (5 bases). Trimming left V 0 bases short and J 5 bases short, with 7 bases between. Germline V gene data show CDR1 as PRHDT and CDR2 as FYEKMQ (reference sequence). The CDR3 runs 13 residues.

The chain joins TRBV6-1 to TRBJ2-7, with 7 bases matching TRBD1. CDR1 is MNHNS, CDR2 SASEGT, per germline. Trimming took 2 bases from V and 2 from J; bases not matched to a gene: 9. This CDR3 comprises 16 residues. CDR3 bases: TGTGCCAGCAGTGAAAGGGTGGGGGACAGCGCCTACGAGCAGTACTTC. Amino acids: CASSERVGDSAYEQYF.

This chain joins TRBV28 and TRBJ2-2; perhaps TRBD1 as D (5 bases). This CDR3 has 14 amino acids. V dropped 6 bases and J dropped 1 base, with 9 bases sitting between them. Germline assignment: CDR1 MDHEN and CDR2 SYDVKM. CDR3 sequence: CASRKGENTGELFF. CDR3 bases: TGTGCCAGCAGAAAAGGGGAGAACACCGGGGAGCTGTTTTTT.

This clone turned up a few times. The J gene is TRBJ2-1, the V gene TRBV5-1; 8 nucleotides match TRBD2. The germline V gene has CDR1 SGHRS and CDR2 YFSETQ. The junction had 6 bases not matched to a gene; V was cut back by 4 bases and J by 6 bases. CDR3 length: 14 residues. CDR3 bases: TGCGCCAGCAGCCTACTGACTAGCGCCAATGAGCAGTTCTTC. It yields the protein CASSLLTSANEQFF.

This chain connects TRBV6-5 to TRBJ2-5; D is possibly TRBD2 (5 bases). This CDR3 has 15 residues. Trimming left V 4 bases short and J 5 bases short, with 17 bases between. Germline V gene data show CDR1 as MNHEY and CDR2 as SVGAGI. CDR3 sequence: CASSWRQVPRETQYF. The DNA of the CDR3 is TGTGCCAGCAGTTGGAGGCAGGTACCCAGGGAGACCCAGTACTTC.

The chain uses TRBV5-4 and TRBJ1-2; 7 bases match TRBD1. V lost 1 base, J lost 10 bases, and 7 bases stayed unmatched. This CDR3 has 13 residues. CDR1 and CDR2 (germline): SGHNT, YYREEE (reference sequence). The CDR3 DNA reads TGTGCCAGCAGCTTGCGGGGACAGACGATCTACACCTTC. This gives the protein CASSLRGQTIYTF.

The chain is built from TRBV28 and TRBJ2-1; TRBD2 agrees at 10 bases. Germline V gene lookup returns CDR1 MDHEN and CDR2 SYDVKM. V lost 7 bases and J lost 7; bases outside the gene matches: 7. This CDR3 region has 14 residues. The CDR3 sequence is CASNLAGEGNEQFF. The CDR3 DNA reads TGTGCCAGCAACCTAGCGGGAGAAGGAAATGAGCAGTTCTTC.

This clone was seen a few times. The chain employs TRBV6-1 and TRBJ2-5; 9 bases fit TRBD2. Germline lookup yields CDR1 MNHNS and CDR2 SASEGT. V trimming: 2 bases; J trimming: 5 bases; junction bases outside the gene matches: 12. There are 17 residues in the CDR3. CDR3 region: CASSESVGGRAGETQYF. The CDR3 DNA follows: TGTGCCAGCAGTGAATCCGTGGGCGGGAGGGCCGGGGAGACCCAGTACTTC.

The rearrangement uses TRBV7-6 and TRBJ2-7, with a tentative D call TRBD1 (6 bases). Germline V gene data show CDR1 as SGHVS and CDR2 as FNYEAQ. V was cut by 5 bases and J by 7 bases, with 15 bases left in between. The CDR3 has 13 residues. CDR3 in amino acids: CASSTTGGAEQYF. The CDR3 DNA follows: TGTGCCAGCAGCACGACAGGAGGTGCGGAGCAGTACTTC.

The genes are TRBV4-3 and TRBJ2-3; 7 nucleotides match TRBD1. The CDR3 has 16 amino acids. From germline, CDR1 is LGHNA and CDR2 YSLEER. V gave up 3 bases and J gave up 3 bases; unmatched junction bases: 9. CDR3 nucleotide sequence: TGCGCCAGCAGCCATGAAAGACAGGGACGGACAGATACGCAGTATTTT. It codes for CASSHERQGRTDTQYF.

The chain employs TRBV18 and TRBJ1-4; 10 bases agree with TRBD1. The length of the CDR3 is 16 residues. The V gene end was trimmed by 1 base and the J gene end by 8 bases; junction bases not matched to a gene: 7. The germline CDR1 and CDR2 sequences are KGHSH and LQKENI. CDR3 nucleotides: TGTGCCAGCTCACCACGGACAGGGGGACCAGGGGAAAAACTGTTTTTT. This translates into CASSPRTGGPGEKLFF.

The chain couples TRBV2 to TRBJ2-3; 8 nucleotides align to TRBD2. Germline values: CDR1 SNHLY, CDR2 FYNNEI. The J segment lost 5 bases and the V segment lost 5 bases, leaving 15 bases of the junction unmatched. The CDR3 covers 17 residues. The CDR3 coding sequence is TGTGCCAGCAGTACCTTGCAGACTAGCGCCCGCCGAGATACGCAGTATTTT. Translated, it gives CASSTLQTSARRDTQYF.

This sequence joins TRBV5-1 and TRBJ2-7; D is possibly TRBD1 (6 bases). The CDR3 spans 14 residues. V lost 0 bases, J lost 1 base, and 8 bases lay in between. Germline CDR1 reads SGHRS; CDR2 reads YFSETQ. The DNA for the CDR3 is TGCGCCAGCAGCTTGGTAGGGGGATCCTACGAGCAGTACTTC. This gives the protein CASSLVGGSYEQYF.